This T cell receptor beta chain appears in the sequencing data of a study of T cell changes during pregnancy in multiple sclerosis. Sequencing was performed with immunoSEQ multiplex PCR; in TCRdb, only in-frame clones are kept and a portion is missing. This sample has approximately 100,000 clones, with roughly nine tenths found just once. The material was peripheral blood, obtained after pregnancy. The receptor was isolated from a female donor with multiple sclerosis, enrolled in a pregnancy study.

The CDR3 sequence: CASSITGADTQYF. CDR3 DNA sequence: TGTGCCAGTAGTATCACCGGGGCAGATACGCAGTATTTT. The rearrangement uses TRBV19 and TRBJ2-3; TRBD2 is a possible D gene (5 bases). Germline values: CDR1 LNHDA, CDR2 SQIVND (reference sequence). CDR3 length: 13 amino acids. Trimming left V 3 bases short and J 4 bases short, with 8 bases between.